The 9 T cell receptor beta chains presented below share a single source sample, sequenced in a study of identical twins (dated by TCRdb to about 2016). Receptor libraries were prepared by 5' RACE. TCRdb records Illumina HiSeq 2000 as the sequencer. TCRdb's own reprocessing of the public reads used fastp at Q25 and MiXCR and kept productive beta chains. Identical CDR3 proteins give one entry, which carries the most common genes and DNA. The sample table holds fewer than 250,000 distinct CDR3 sequences, of which around 7.6% were seen once. The ten largest clones add up to under 6.5% of the sample. This sample was shared with a second study, whose subject was yellow fever vaccine responses in identical twins.

Sample: CD8+ T cells sorted from blood. The receptor source for this set is a woman aged 18-29 years in good health.

The sample holds many counts of this clonotype. The CDR3 DNA sequence: TGCAGCGTTGAGGGGGCCGCCTACAATGAGCAGTTCTTC. Amino acids: CSVEGAAYNEQFF. The chain uses TRBV29-1 and TRBJ2-1, with D perhaps matching TRBD1 (6 bases). The CDR3 length is 13 residues. The germline V and J ends were trimmed by 3 bases and 2 bases, with 8 bases remaining between them. Germline values: CDR1 SQVTM, CDR2 ANQGSEA.

The rearrangement joins TRBV10-3 to TRBJ2-3; TRBD2 matches at 14 bases. J was trimmed by 5 bases and V by 0 bases; bases with no gene match: 4. CDR3 size: 17 residues. Germline assignment: CDR1 ENHRY and CDR2 SYGVKD. The CDR3 sequence: CAISESGLAGAGDTQYF. In nucleotides, the CDR3 is TGTGCCATCAGTGAGTCGGGACTAGCGGGAGCTGGAGATACGCAGTATTTT.

This clonotype was detected ten times or more. The chain carries TRBV7-9 and TRBJ1-6, with D unresolved. The CDR3 runs 16 residues. CDR1 is SEHNR and CDR2 is FQNEAQ in the germline V gene (reference sequence). V was pared by 5 bases and J by 2 bases, with 13 bases between. The CDR3 sequence: CASSRVGVTYNSPLHF. CDR3 coding DNA: TGTGCCAGCAGCCGGGTTGGGGTTACCTATAATTCACCCCTCCACTTT.

This CDR3 reads CASSLASPPSGVRNEQFF. DNA for the CDR3: TGTGCCAGCAGCTTAGCGAGTCCCCCTAGCGGGGTGCGCAATGAGCAGTTCTTC. The chain employs TRBV11-1 and TRBJ2-1, with 9 bases lining up with TRBD2. The trim removed 0 bases at V and 6 bases at J, leaving 12 bases unmatched. Germline CDR1 SGHAT, CDR2 FQDESV (reference sequence). This CDR3 has 18 amino acids.

This clonotype was seen at least ten times. The chain carries TRBV28 and TRBJ1-2; 9 bases match TRBD1. Losses at the gene ends were 2 bases for V and 3 bases for J; bases not matched to a gene: 7. The germline gives CDR1 MDHEN, CDR2 SYDVKM. The CDR3 totals 16 residues. The CDR3 sequence: CASSLTGTGLDYGYTF. The CDR3 nucleotides are TGTGCCAGCAGTTTAACCGGGACAGGGCTTGACTATGGCTACACCTTC.

This clonotype has at least ten counts. The CDR3 sequence is CSDRTINSYEQYF. The CDR3 nucleotides read TGCAGCGACAGGACAATAAATAGCTACGAGCAGTACTTC. The chain combines TRBV29-1 with TRBJ2-7; D possibly corresponds to TRBD1 (5 bases). This CDR3 has 13 amino acids. CDR1 is SQVTM, CDR2 ANQGSEA, per germline. The V and J ends lost 7 bases and 3 bases respectively, with 16 bases between them.

This clonotype was detected many times. The V gene is TRBV20-1, the J gene TRBJ2-5, with D unresolved. V was clipped by 1 base and J by 1 base, with 7 bases between them. From germline, CDR1 is DFQATT and CDR2 SNEGSKA (reference sequence). The CDR3 extends over 13 amino acids. CDR3 DNA: TGCAGTGCTAGAGTGGCACTCCAAGAGACCCAGTACTTC. It translates to CSARVALQETQYF.

This clonotype has at least ten counts. This chain links TRBV12-3 or TRBV12-4 with TRBJ2-3, with TRBD1 identical over 7 bases. The V segment lost 6 bases and the J segment 5 bases; nucleotides outside the gene matches: 2. There are 12 residues in the CDR3. For the CDR3, the DNA is TGTGCCAGCAGGGGGGACAGAGATACGCAGTATTTT. Protein product: CASRGDRDTQYF.

This clonotype was counted a few times. The chain recombines TRBV11-3 with TRBJ2-1, with D perhaps matching TRBD1 (6 bases). The V gene lost 5 bases and the J gene lost 3 bases, with 17 bases spanning the gap. This CDR3 has 16 amino acids. The germline V gene has CDR1 SGHNT and CDR2 YENEEA. The CDR3 is CASSPPGQPNYNEQFF. CDR3 in DNA: TGTGCCAGCAGCCCCCCAGGACAGCCTAACTACAATGAGCAGTTCTTC.